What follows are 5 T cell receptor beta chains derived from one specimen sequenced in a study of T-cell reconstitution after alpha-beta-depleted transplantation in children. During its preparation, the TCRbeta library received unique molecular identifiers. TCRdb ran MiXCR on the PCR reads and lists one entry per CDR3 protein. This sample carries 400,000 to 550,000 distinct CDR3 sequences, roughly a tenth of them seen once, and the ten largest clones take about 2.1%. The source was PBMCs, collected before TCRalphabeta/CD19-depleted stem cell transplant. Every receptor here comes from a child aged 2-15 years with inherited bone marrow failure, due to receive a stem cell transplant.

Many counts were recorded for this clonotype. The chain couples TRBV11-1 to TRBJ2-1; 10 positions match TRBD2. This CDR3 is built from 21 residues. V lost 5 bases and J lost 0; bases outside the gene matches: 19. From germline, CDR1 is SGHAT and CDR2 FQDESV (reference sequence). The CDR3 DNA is TGTGCCAGCAGCGGACTCCGGACTAGCGGAGAACATGGGATCTCCTACAATGAGCAGTTCTTC. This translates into CASSGLRTSGEHGISYNEQFF.

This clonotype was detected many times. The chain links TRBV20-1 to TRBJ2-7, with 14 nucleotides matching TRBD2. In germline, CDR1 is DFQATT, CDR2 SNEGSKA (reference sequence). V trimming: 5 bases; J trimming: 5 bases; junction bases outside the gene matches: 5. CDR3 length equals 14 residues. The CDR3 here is CSAGTSGRRDEQYF. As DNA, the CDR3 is TGCAGTGCTGGGACTAGCGGGAGAAGGGACGAGCAGTACTTC.

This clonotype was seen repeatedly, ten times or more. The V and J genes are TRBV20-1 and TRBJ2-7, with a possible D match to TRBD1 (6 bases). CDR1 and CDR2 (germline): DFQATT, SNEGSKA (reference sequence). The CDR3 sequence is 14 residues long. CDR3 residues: CRATNRENAYEQYF. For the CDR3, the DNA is TGCAGAGCGACCAACAGGGAGAACGCCTACGAGCAGTACTTC.

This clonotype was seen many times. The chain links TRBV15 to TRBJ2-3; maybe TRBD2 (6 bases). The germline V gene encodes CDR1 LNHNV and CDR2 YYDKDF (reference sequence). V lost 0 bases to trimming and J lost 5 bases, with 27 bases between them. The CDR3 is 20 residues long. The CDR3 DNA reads TGTGCCACCAGCAGAGATTTCCACCTGGAGGGTAGCACGGTTCAAGATACGCAGTATTTT. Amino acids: CATSRDFHLEGSTVQDTQYF.

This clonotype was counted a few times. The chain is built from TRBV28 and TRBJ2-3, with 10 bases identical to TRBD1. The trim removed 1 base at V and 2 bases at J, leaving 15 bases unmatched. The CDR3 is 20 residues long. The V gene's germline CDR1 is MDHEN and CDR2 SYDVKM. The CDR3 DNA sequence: TGTGCCAGCAGTTTATTGACAGGGGGCTCGGACGGGATGTCCACAGATACGCAGTATTTT. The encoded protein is CASSLLTGGSDGMSTDTQYF.